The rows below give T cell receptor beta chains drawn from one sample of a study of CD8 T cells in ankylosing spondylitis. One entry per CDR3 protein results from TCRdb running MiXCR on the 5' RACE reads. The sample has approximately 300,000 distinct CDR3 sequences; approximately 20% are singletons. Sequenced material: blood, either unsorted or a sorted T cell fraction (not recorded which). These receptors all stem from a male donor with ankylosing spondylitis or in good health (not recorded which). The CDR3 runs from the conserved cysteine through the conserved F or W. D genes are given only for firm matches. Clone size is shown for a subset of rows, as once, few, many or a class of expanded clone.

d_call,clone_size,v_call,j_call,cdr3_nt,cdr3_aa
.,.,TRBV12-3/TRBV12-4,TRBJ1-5,TGTGCCAGCAGTTCTGGACAGCGAGGCAATCAGCCCCAGCATTTT,CASSSGQRGNQPQHF
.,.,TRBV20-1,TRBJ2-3,TGCAGTGCTACGAGGGGCGGCGGCACAGATACGCAGTATTTT,CSATRGGGTDTQYF
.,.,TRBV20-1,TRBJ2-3,TGCAGTGCTAGGAGCATAGGAACAGATACGCAGTATTTT,CSARSIGTDTQYF
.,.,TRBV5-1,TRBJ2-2,TGCGCCAGCAGCTTCGAGACCACCGGGGAGCTGTTTTTT,CASSFETTGELFF
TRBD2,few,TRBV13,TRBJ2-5,TGTGCCAGCAGCAGTAGCGGGGGGGCGAAGACCCAGTACTTC,CASSSSGGAKTQYF
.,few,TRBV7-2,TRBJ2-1,TGTGCCAGCAGCTTTGTTGCAGACCAGTACAATGAGCAGTTCTTC,CASSFVADQYNEQFF
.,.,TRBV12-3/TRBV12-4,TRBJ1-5,TGTGCCAGCAGTTTAGGAGGGGGGGGCGTTGGCAATCAGCCCCAGCATTTT,CASSLGGGGVGNQPQHF
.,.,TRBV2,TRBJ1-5,TGTGCCAGCCGATCAGAGACGGTAAGGGATCAGCCCCAGCATTTT,CASRSETVRDQPQHF
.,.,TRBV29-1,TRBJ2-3,TGCAGCGTTGAAGGGACCACAGATACGCAGTATTTT,CSVEGTTDTQYF
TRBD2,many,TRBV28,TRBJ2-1,TGTGCCAGCAGTTTAGGGCCTAGCGGGGAAATGAGGCAGTTCTTC,CASSLGPSGEMRQFF
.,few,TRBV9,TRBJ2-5,TGTGCCAGCAGCGTAGATAGCGCTCCCGTCGAGACCCAGTACTTC,CASSVDSAPVETQYF
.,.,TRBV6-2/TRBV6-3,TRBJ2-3,TGTGCCAGCAGCATTAGGGAAAGCCGAACAGGGCTTGGTAGCACAGATACGCAGTATTTT,CASSIRESRTGLGSTDTQYF
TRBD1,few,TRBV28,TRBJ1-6,TGTGCCAGCAGTGTCCGACAGGGAGCGAATTCACCCCTCCACTTT,CASSVRQGANSPLHF
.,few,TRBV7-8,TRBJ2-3,TGTGCCAGCAGCTTAGCCCGCCCGGACACAGATACGCAGTATTTT,CASSLARPDTDTQYF
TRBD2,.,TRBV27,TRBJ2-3,TGTGCCAGCAGGGCGGTAGCGGGAGCCCAAGATACGCAGTATTTT,CASRAVAGAQDTQYF
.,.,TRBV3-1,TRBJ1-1,TGTGCCAGCAGCCCCTGGGGAGTTTCGAACACTGAAGCTTTCTTT,CASSPWGVSNTEAFF
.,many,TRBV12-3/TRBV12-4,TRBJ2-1,TGTGCCAGCAGTCCGATGGACGGCAACAATGAGCAGTTCTTC,CASSPMDGNNEQFF
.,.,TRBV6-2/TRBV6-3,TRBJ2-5,TGTGCCAGCAGTTACTCTAGCGCAGATCTTTTACTTCAAGAGACCCAGTACTTC,CASSYSSADLLLQETQYF
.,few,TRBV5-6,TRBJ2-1,TGTGCCAGCAGCCTGACAGCCTTGGGGAATGAGCAGTTCTTC,CASSLTALGNEQFF
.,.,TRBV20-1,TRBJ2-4,TGCAGTGCTAGAGATCGGTCTCTAGCCAAAAACATTCAGTACTTC,CSARDRSLAKNIQYF
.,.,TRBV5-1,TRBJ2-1,TGCGCCAGCAGCTTGGCGCTAGCGACATACAATGAGCAGTTCTTC,CASSLALATYNEQFF
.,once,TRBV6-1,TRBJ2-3,TGTGCCAGCAGCCGGGACGCCACAGATACGCAGTATTTT,CASSRDATDTQYF
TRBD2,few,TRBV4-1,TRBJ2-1,TGCGCCAGCAGCCAAGAACTAGCGGGAGTAGGTGAGCAGTTCTTC,CASSQELAGVGEQFF
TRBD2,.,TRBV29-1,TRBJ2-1,TGCAGCGTCGGGGGGGATAATAGCCCTTACAATGAGCAGTTCTTC,CSVGGDNSPYNEQFF
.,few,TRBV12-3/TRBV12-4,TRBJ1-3,TGTGCCAGCAGTTTTGGAGTGAGGGGCTCTGGAAACACCATATATTTT,CASSFGVRGSGNTIYF
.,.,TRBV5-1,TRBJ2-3,TGCGCCAGCAGCTTGGGTCAGCGGCCCACAGATACGCAGTATTTT,CASSLGQRPTDTQYF
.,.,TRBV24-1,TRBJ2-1,TGTGCCACCAGTGATTCCCGGACTGGTAATGAGCAGTTCTTC,CATSDSRTGNEQFF
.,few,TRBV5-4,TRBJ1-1,TGTGCCAGCAGGAGAACAGGCGAGGGGACTGAAGCTTTCTTT,CASRRTGEGTEAFF
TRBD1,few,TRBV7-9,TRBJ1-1,TGTGCCAGCAGCACGACAGGGGGCGTCCCTGAAGCTTTCTTT,CASSTTGGVPEAFF
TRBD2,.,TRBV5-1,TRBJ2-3,TGCGCCAGCAGCTTGCAGCGGGGGGGCACAGATACGCAGTATTTT,CASSLQRGGTDTQYF
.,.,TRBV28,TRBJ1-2,TGTGCCAGCGGCCAGGGGTACTATGGCTACACCTTC,CASGQGYYGYTF
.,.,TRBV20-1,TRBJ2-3,TGCAGTGCTAGAGATTCGGAAGCCATCACAGATACGCAGTATTTT,CSARDSEAITDTQYF
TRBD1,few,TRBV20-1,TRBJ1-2,TGCAGTGCTAGTGGACAGGGTGTACACTATGGCTACACCTTC,CSASGQGVHYGYTF
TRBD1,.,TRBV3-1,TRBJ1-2,TGTGCCAGCACCTCCGGGACAGGGGGCTATGGCTACACCTTC,CASTSGTGGYGYTF
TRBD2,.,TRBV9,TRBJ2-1,TGTGCCAGCAGCGTAGATCTTAGCGGGAGCTATGAGCAGTTCTTC,CASSVDLSGSYEQFF
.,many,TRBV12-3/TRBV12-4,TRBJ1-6,TGTGCCAGCAAAGGGGGGCCAAGGGCACCCCTCCACTTT,CASKGGPRAPLHF
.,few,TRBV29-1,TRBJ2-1,TGCAGCGTCGGTACAGGGCAGGCGCAGTTCTTC,CSVGTGQAQFF
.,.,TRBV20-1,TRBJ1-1,TGCAGTGCTAGAGATGGCGGGAAGGGGGACACTGAAGCTTTCTTT,CSARDGGKGDTEAFF
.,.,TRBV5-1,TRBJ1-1,TGCGCCAGCAGCTTTTACCCGGAACGGATCACTGAAGCTTTCTTT,CASSFYPERITEAFF
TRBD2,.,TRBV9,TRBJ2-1,TGTGCCAGCGGGGGGGATTACTACAATGAGCAGTTCTTC,CASGGDYYNEQFF
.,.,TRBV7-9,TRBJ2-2,TGTGCCAGCAGCTCCCTACCTGGCGGGGCCAACACCGGGGAGCTGTTTTTT,CASSSLPGGANTGELFF
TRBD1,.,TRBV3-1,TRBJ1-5,TGTGCCAGCAGCCCCGGGACAGGGAACCATCAGCCCCAGCATTTT,CASSPGTGNHQPQHF
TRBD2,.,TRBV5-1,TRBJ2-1,TGCGACAGCAGCTTGGCCCTCCGGACTAGCGGGAACCCCTACAATGAGCAGTTCTTC,CDSSLALRTSGNPYNEQFF
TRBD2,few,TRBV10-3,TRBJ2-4,TGTGCCATCAGACTCCCACTAGCGGGATTAGACCTAGCCAAAAACATTCAGTACTTC,CAIRLPLAGLDLAKNIQYF
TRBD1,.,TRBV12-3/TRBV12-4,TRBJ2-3,TGTGCCAGCAGCTTTGAGAAGACAGGGGTGTTAGGAGATACGCAGTATTTT,CASSFEKTGVLGDTQYF
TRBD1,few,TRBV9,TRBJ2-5,TGTGCCAGCAGCGCCGGACAGGGTGGGGTTCAAGAGACCCAGTACTTC,CASSAGQGGVQETQYF
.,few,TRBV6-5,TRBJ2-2,TGTGCCAGCAGTTCCCAGACGGGGGATAGGGGGGAGCTGTTTTTT,CASSSQTGDRGELFF
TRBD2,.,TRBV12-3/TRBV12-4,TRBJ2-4,TGTGCCAGCAGTGCCATTAGCGGGAGTGGAGCCTACAGCATTCAGTACTTC,CASSAISGSGAYSIQYF
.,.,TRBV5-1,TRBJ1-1,TGCGCCAGCAGCTTGCAGGGGTCGTCAAACACTGAAGCTTTCTTT,CASSLQGSSNTEAFF
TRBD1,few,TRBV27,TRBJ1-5,TGTGCCAGCAGCTCCCAACAGGGGAACAATCAGCCCCAGCATTTT,CASSSQQGNNQPQHF
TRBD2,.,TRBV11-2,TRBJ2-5,TGTGCCAGCAGCGCTAGCGGGGTAGAGACCCAGTACTTC,CASSASGVETQYF
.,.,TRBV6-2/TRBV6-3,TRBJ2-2,TGTGCCAGCAGTTTCAACGGGGAGCTGTTTTTT,CASSFNGELFF
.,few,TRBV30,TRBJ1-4,TGTGCCTGGAGTGGTCAGGGGTCGGATGAAAAACTGTTTTTT,CAWSGQGSDEKLFF
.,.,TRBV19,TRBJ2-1,TGTGCCAGTAGTCCAGGGGACACAGGAGGGGTGCGATACAATGAGCAGTTCTTC,CASSPGDTGGVRYNEQFF
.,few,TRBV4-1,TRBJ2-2,TGCGCCAGCAGCCAGGGACTGTGGACCGGGGAGCTGTTTTTT,CASSQGLWTGELFF